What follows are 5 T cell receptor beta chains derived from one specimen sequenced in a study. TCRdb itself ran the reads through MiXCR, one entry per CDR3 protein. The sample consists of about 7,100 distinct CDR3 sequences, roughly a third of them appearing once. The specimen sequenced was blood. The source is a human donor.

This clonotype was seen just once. The CDR3 sequence is CASSYGTVGYGYTF. The CDR3 DNA reads as TGTGCCAGCAGTTACGGGACGGTGGGTTATGGCTACACCTTC. The V and J genes are TRBV13 and TRBJ1-2; tentatively, D is TRBD1 (5 bases). V lost 6 bases to trimming and J lost 5 bases, with 16 bases between them. The V gene's germline CDR1 is PRHDT and CDR2 FYEKMQ (reference sequence). The CDR3 consists of 14 residues.

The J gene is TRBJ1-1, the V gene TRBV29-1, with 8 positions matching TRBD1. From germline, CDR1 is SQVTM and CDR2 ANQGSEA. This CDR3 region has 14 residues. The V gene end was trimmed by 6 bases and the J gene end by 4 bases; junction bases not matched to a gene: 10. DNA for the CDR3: TGCAGCGTACATGGACAGGGAATGGTCACTGAAGCTTTCTTT. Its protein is CSVHGQGMVTEAFF.

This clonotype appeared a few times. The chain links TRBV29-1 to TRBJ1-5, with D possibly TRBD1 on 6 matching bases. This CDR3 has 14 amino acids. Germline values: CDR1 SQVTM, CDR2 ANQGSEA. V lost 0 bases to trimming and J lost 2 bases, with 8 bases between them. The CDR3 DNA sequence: TGCAGCGTTGAAGATGGGGGCGGCAATCAGCCCCAGCATTTT. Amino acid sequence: CSVEDGGGNQPQHF.

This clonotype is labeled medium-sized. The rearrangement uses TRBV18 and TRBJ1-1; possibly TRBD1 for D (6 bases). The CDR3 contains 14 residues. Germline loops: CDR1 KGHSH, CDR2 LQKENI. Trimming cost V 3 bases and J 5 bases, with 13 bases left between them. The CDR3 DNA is TGTGCCAGCTCACCCTCCGGGGGGCAAACTGAAGCTTTCTTT. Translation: CASSPSGGQTEAFF. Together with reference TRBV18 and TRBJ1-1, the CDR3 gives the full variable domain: NAGVMQNPRHLVRRRGQEARLRCSPMKGHSHVYWYRQLPEEGLKFMVYLQKENIIDESGMPKERFSAEFPKEGPSILRIQQVVRGDSAAYFCASSPSGGQTEAFFGQGTRLTVV.

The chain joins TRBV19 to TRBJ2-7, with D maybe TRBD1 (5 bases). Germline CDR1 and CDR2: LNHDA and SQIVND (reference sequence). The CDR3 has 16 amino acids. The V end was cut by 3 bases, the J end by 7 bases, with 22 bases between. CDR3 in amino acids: CASSMLGPSDTGEQYF. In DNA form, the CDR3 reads TGTGCCAGTAGTATGTTGGGGCCCTCAGACACCGGGGAGCAGTACTTC. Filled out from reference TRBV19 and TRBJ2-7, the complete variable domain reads DGGITQSPKYLFRKEGQNVTLSCEQNLNHDAMYWYRQDPGQGLRLIYYSQIVNDFQKGDIAEGYSVSREKKESFPLTVTSAQKNPTAFYLCASSMLGPSDTGEQYFGPGTRLTVT.